This T cell receptor beta chain emerged from a study of metastatic and nonmetastatic thyroid tumors (dated by TCRdb to the early 2020s). About the investigation overall: The researchers compared repertoires between peripheral blood samples and tumor or nodule tissue samples from patients with malignant or benign thyroid disease.

No patient had received any treatment before thyroid surgery. The study retrospectively analysed patient clinical samples collected from the early 2010s to the late 2010s using T-cell receptor beta sequencing. What the authors observed across the whole study: In both blood and tumor samples, malignant tumors were reported to have significantly higher TCR beta diversity than benign nodules.

The method behind the library was PCR. Sequenced on an Illumina HiSeq 4000. High-throughput sequencing was used to profile the CDR3 region of the TCR beta-chain in every patient. Under the source paper's analysis protocol: A classifier to discriminate distant-metastatic papillary thyroid cancer patients was built from CDR3 differences across clinicopathological groups. Repertoire diversity was assessed with the Shannon index, and tumor-blood repertoire similarity with the Morisita-Horn index. The public reads were reprocessed in TCRdb via fastp at Q25 and MiXCR, keeping in-frame beta chains. The V and J calls were not made by the authors but by TCRdb's processing. For this sample there are approximately 35,000 clones; 11% appear just once. About 16% of the sample goes to the ten largest clones. This clone appeared many times. What this receptor recognizes is not known. Base-call qualities are not available, and no considerably larger clone is one nucleotide away.

Trimming at the junction amounts to 2 bases on V and 2 bases on J, and the germline ends lie 25 bases apart. From the germline V gene, CDR1 is LGHNA and CDR2 is YNFKEQ. The CDR3 numbers 19 residues from cysteine through phenylalanine. The CDR3 DNA has 57 bases and is translated from base 1. Sequenced sample: blood. The sequence was obtained from a female donor with papillary thyroid cancer or a benign thyroid nodule (not recorded which). Some clones in this sample may be carry-over from other donors' samples. The chain joins TRBV4-2 to TRBJ2-7; no D gene is confidently identified. CDR3 reads: CASSQYPLAGESLPYEQYF. The bases read TGTGCCAGCAGCCAATACCCTTTAGCTGGGGAATCACTTCCCTACGAGCAGTACTTC.